This T cell receptor beta chain is from a study of OX40 agonist ivuxolimab in advanced cancers. Germline V lookup: CDR1 SGHAT, CDR2 FQDESV (reference sequence). CDR3 length: 17 amino acids. Trimming cost V 1 base and J 8 bases; bases outside gene matches: 13. Only in-frame clones appear in the TCRdb table, and some are missing; sequencing was by immunoSEQ multiplex PCR. This sample yields about 56,000 clones, of which 80% to 95% are seen a single time; approximately 25% belongs to the top ten. Overall study results and limits: On average, CD8+ T cells had more expanded clones than CD4+. Some nonresponders also had low normalized T-cell clonal expansion.

On this clone itself: The antigen is undetermined.

This material consisted of CD4+ or CD8+ T cells sorted from blood, taken in a trial of the OX40 agonist ivuxolimab. The clonotype originates from an adult with an advanced solid tumor such as melanoma, head and neck, liver or kidney cancer. V is TRBV11-1 and J is TRBJ2-1; TRBD2 aligns across 8 bases. CDR3 DNA: TGTGCCAGCAGCTTAGTCCAGTCGGGAGGGCCTTTAGATGAGCAGTTCTTC. Amino acid sequence: CASSLVQSGGPLDEQFF.